This is a list of T cell receptor beta chains from one sample in a study of T cells in Graves' hyperthyroidism and ophthalmopathy. Using its own MiXCR run on the multiplex PCR reads, TCRdb lists one record per CDR3 protein. The repertoire holds nearly 750,000 distinct CDR3 sequences, approximately 40% seen once, with roughly 30% in the top ten. Material for sequencing was blood. These receptors were collected from a middle-aged woman with Graves' hyperthyroidism. Both conserved end residues are part of each CDR3. A D gene is named only where the DNA matches it firmly. A row's size may be missing; if present it is once, few, many or a size class.

v_gene	d_gene	j_gene	abundance	CDR3nt	CDR3aa
TRBV7-8	TRBD2	TRBJ2-7	few	TGTGCCAGCAGCCCTAGGGAGACTAGCGGGACCCCTGGAGATGTTTACGAGCAGTACTTC	CASSPRETSGTPGDVYEQYF
TRBV12-3/TRBV12-4	TRBD1	TRBJ1-1	NA	TGTGCCAGCAGTGTGGACAGGGAAGCTTTCTTT	CASSVDREAFF
TRBV10-3	NA	TRBJ2-6	NA	TGTGCCATCAGTGATACCCGGGGAGCCGCTGGGGCCAACGTCCTGACTTTC	CAISDTRGAAGANVLTF
TRBV19	NA	TRBJ1-5	many	TGTGCCAGTAGTGTTTCGGATTATAGCAATCAGCCCCAGCATTTT	CASSVSDYSNQPQHF
TRBV12-3/TRBV12-4	NA	TRBJ2-2	few	TGTGCCATAACATGGGGCACCGGGGAGCTGTTTTTT	CAITWGTGELFF
TRBV7-8	NA	TRBJ1-4	few	TGTGCCAGCAGCTCCACAGGGAAAATGAGAACTAATGAAAAACTGTTTTTT	CASSSTGKMRTNEKLFF
TRBV20-1	NA	TRBJ2-5	many	TGCAGTGCTAGAGATTTTGGCTTCCAAGAGACCCAGTACTTC	CSARDFGFQETQYF
TRBV29-1	NA	TRBJ1-2	NA	TGCAGCGCGGGGGAGGGGGGCTACACCTTC	CSAGEGGYTF
TRBV25-1	NA	TRBJ1-2	many	TGTGCCAGCTCGCCGGGCCTCGGAGGGGGCTACACCTTC	CASSPGLGGGYTF
TRBV20-1	TRBD1	TRBJ1-2	NA	TGCAGTGCTAGGAACGACAGGGGCGAGATCTATGGCCACACCTTC	CSARNDRGEIYGHTF
TRBV7-8	NA	TRBJ1-5	NA	TGTGCCAGCAGCTTGGGGGGACGGAGAAGTCAGCCCCAGCATTTT	CASSLGGRRSQPQHF
TRBV12-3/TRBV12-4	TRBD1	TRBJ1-2	few	TGTGCCAGCAGTTTTAGCCAGGGGGCAATCCATGGCTACACCTTC	CASSFSQGAIHGYTF
TRBV27	TRBD1	TRBJ2-5	few	TGTGCCAGCAGTAAGGGACAGTACCAAGAGACCCAGTACTTC	CASSKGQYQETQYF
TRBV29-1	TRBD1	TRBJ1-6	NA	TGCAGCTTAGAGGGGGACAGGCGTAATTCACCCCTCCACTTT	CSLEGDRRNSPLHF
TRBV12-3/TRBV12-4	NA	TRBJ2-7	many	TGTGCCAGCAGTTTATACGACAGGCCGGCAAGCGAGCAGTACTTC	CASSLYDRPASEQYF
TRBV24-1	NA	TRBJ1-2	NA	TGTGCCACCAGTGATAAGGGACGAGGCTACACCTTC	CATSDKGRGYTF
TRBV2	TRBD2	TRBJ2-2	few	TGTGCCAGCAGGCGTCTAGCGGGAGGGACCGGGGAGCTGTTTTTT	CASRRLAGGTGELFF
TRBV7-3	NA	TRBJ2-5	NA	TGTGCCAGCAGCCCAGGGGGGAGGGAAGAGACCCAGTACTTC	CASSPGGREETQYF
TRBV10-3	NA	TRBJ2-7	NA	TGTGCCAACAGTTATGAGACGTTCTCCTACGAGCAGTACTTC	CANSYETFSYEQYF
TRBV9	TRBD2	TRBJ2-5	few	TGTGCCAGCAGCGTAGAGTGGCGGGAGGGAGAGACCCAGTACTTC	CASSVEWREGETQYF
TRBV10-2	NA	TRBJ1-1	many	TGCGCCAGTGTTGGGGTTACTCTAAACACTGAAGCTTTCTTT	CASVGVTLNTEAFF
TRBV3-1	NA	TRBJ2-7	NA	TGTGCCAGCAGCCAAGAATCCAGAATCGCCTACGAGCAGTACTTC	CASSQESRIAYEQYF
TRBV15	NA	TRBJ1-2	NA	TGTGCCACGGGGCAAGAGGGCAGATGGAGAGACTCCTATGGCTACACCTTC	CATGQEGRWRDSYGYTF
TRBV7-9	NA	TRBJ2-7	NA	TGTGCCAGCTACCCATCAGGGGTAACGACCTACGAGCAGTACTTC	CASYPSGVTTYEQYF
TRBV12-5	TRBD1	TRBJ1-1	few	TGTGCTAGTGGTTTGCCGGACAGGGTAAGGACTGAAGCTTTCTTT	CASGLPDRVRTEAFF
TRBV11-2	NA	TRBJ2-1	NA	TGTGCCAGCAGCTTAGAGGGGTTCGATGAGCAGTTCTTC	CASSLEGFDEQFF
TRBV19	TRBD1	TRBJ1-4	NA	TGTGCCAGTAGTCGAGACCGGGACAGTCATGAAAAACTGTTTTTT	CASSRDRDSHEKLFF